Listed below are T cell receptor beta chains from one sample, sequenced in a study of T cell responses to AZD1222 COVID-19 vaccine. Clones were read by immunoSEQ multiplex PCR, and TCRdb kept only the in-frame ones, dropping some. The repertoire holds roughly 180,000 clones, with about 90% as singletons. The sample here was peripheral blood, taken 28 days after the second AZD1222 dose. The receptor set was obtained from an adult who received the AZD1222 COVID-19 vaccine. Both conserved end residues are part of each CDR3. D genes are given only for firm matches. Clone size appears in some rows only: once, few, many, or a class for an expanded clone.

clone_size d_call j_call v_call cdr3_nt cdr3_aa
NA NA TRBJ2-3 TRBV19 TGTGCCAGTAGTATATTAGATACGCAGTATTTT CASSILDTQYF
once TRBD2 TRBJ2-1 TRBV7-2 TGTGCCAGCAGCTCGGGACTACACAATGAGCAGTTCTTC CASSSGLHNEQFF
NA NA TRBJ1-1 TRBV11-3 TGTGCCAGCAGCCGACGGGCTGAAGCTTTCTTT CASSRRAEAFF
NA TRBD1 TRBJ2-1 TRBV6-5 TGTGCCAGCCGAACGGGACAGGGGTTGGGTGAGCAGTTCTTC CASRTGQGLGEQFF
NA NA TRBJ2-2 TRBV30 TGTGCCTGGAGTAAGGGACTCTCCAAAAGGGAGCTGTTTTTT CAWSKGLSKRELFF
NA TRBD1 TRBJ1-6 TRBV5-6 TGTGCCAGCAGCGCTGGACAGGCTCCCTCTAATTCACCCCTCCACTTT CASSAGQAPSNSPLHF
NA TRBD2 TRBJ2-1 TRBV10-1 TGCGCCAGCAGTGTGAGTTGGACTAGCGGGAGTGCTGGTGAGCAGTTCTTC CASSVSWTSGSAGEQFF
NA NA TRBJ1-4 TRBV7-8 TGTGCCAGCAGCCCGAGGGAAACTAATGAAAAACTGTTTTTT CASSPRETNEKLFF
once NA TRBJ2-5 TRBV7-3 TGTGCCAGCAGCGATGGAGCGGGCCAAGAGACCCAGTACTTC CASSDGAGQETQYF
once TRBD1 TRBJ1-1 TRBV6-2/TRBV6-3 TGTGCCAGCAGTTGGGGACAGGGTGGGAACACTGAAGCTTTCTTT CASSWGQGGNTEAFF
NA TRBD2 TRBJ2-2 TRBV7-8 TGTGCCAGCAGCTTCCCGGGACTAGCGGGGGGTCTTGCCGGGGAGCTGTTTTTT CASSFPGLAGGLAGELFF
NA NA TRBJ2-1 TRBV7-9 TGTGCCAGCAGCTCCCTTACCGAGGCCCGGGGACCTAATGAGCAGTTCTTC CASSSLTEARGPNEQFF
NA NA TRBJ2-7 TRBV6-5 TGTGCCAGCAGTTACTGGGGCGAGCAGTACTTC CASSYWGEQYF
NA TRBD2 TRBJ2-1 TRBV27 TGTGCCAGCAGTCCTTTAGCGGGGGGAGTCAATGAGCAGTTCTTC CASSPLAGGVNEQFF
NA NA TRBJ1-1 TRBV3-1/TRBV3-2 TGTGCCAGCAGCCAAGTTGGATCTACAGGGAACACTGAAGCTTTCTTT CASSQVGSTGNTEAFF
few NA TRBJ2-6 TRBV27 TGTGCCAGCAGTTTATTGTACGGTGGGGCCAACGTCCTGACTTTC CASSLLYGGANVLTF
NA NA TRBJ2-3 TRBV19 TGTGCCAGTATAAATCAGGGGGACTCAGATACGCAGTATTTT CASINQGDSDTQYF
NA NA TRBJ2-5 TRBV30 TGTGCCTGGAACGGTCGGACTGGCCAAGAGACCCAGTACTTC CAWNGRTGQETQYF
NA NA TRBJ2-7 TRBV5-1 TGCGCCAGCAGCTTGCGTTTAATTGTGATGGGCAACGAGCAGTACTTC CASSLRLIVMGNEQYF
many NA TRBJ1-3 TRBV29-1 TGCAGCGTTGGTTTGGGATCCGGAAACACCATATATTTT CSVGLGSGNTIYF
NA NA TRBJ1-4 TRBV5-8 TGTGCCAGCAGCTTGACGTATGGGAGTGAAAAACTGTTTTTT CASSLTYGSEKLFF
NA NA TRBJ1-5 TRBV7-5 TGTGCCAGAAGCGCAAGGGGGGGGAGCAATCAGCCCCAGCATTTT CARSARGGSNQPQHF
NA NA TRBJ2-1 TRBV11-2 TGTGCCAGCAGCTTAGATCTTGCAAGGGAAAAGCTGTTCTTC CASSLDLAREKLFF
NA NA TRBJ1-1 TRBV7-8 TGTGCCAGCAGCTTAGGGTCGCGGGAGACGGCTTTCTTT CASSLGSRETAFF
NA NA TRBJ1-2 TRBV15 TGTGCCACCAGCAGAGTGTTTACGGGAGGGGGCTATGGCTACACCTTC CATSRVFTGGGYGYTF
NA TRBD1 TRBJ1-4 TRBV3-1/TRBV3-2 TGTGCCAGCAGCCAACGGTCAGGGGGGGTCCGTGAAAAACTGTTTTTT CASSQRSGGVREKLFF
NA NA TRBJ2-7 TRBV5-4 TGTGCCAGCAGCTCCGAAGGCTCTCGGGCCTACGAGCAGTACTTC CASSSEGSRAYEQYF
NA NA TRBJ2-7 TRBV11-2 TGTGCCAGCAGCTCACTTCACGGGACGCCACCCTACGAGCAGTACTTC CASSSLHGTPPYEQYF
NA TRBD2 TRBJ2-1 TRBV7-8 TGTGCCAGCAGCTCAGTTAGCGGGAGGGTAAACAATGAGCAGTTCTTC CASSSVSGRVNNEQFF
NA NA TRBJ1-5 TRBV28 TGTGCCAGCAAGTTTACCCCCACAGGGAGAAGAAATCAGCCCCAGCATTTT CASKFTPTGRRNQPQHF
NA NA TRBJ2-4 TRBV14 TGTGCCAGCAGCCCCACCGTGGATTGGGTCCGTTCTATAGCCAAAAACATTCAGTACTTC CASSPTVDWVRSIAKNIQYF
NA TRBD1 TRBJ2-5 TRBV3-1/TRBV3-2 TGTGCCAGCAGCCATAATACAGGGGGCTGGGAGACCCAGTACTTC CASSHNTGGWETQYF
NA TRBD2 TRBJ2-5 TRBV7-8 TGTGCCAGCAGGGTTCAAAGCGGGAGGACGGAGACCCAGTACTTC CASRVQSGRTETQYF
NA TRBD1 TRBJ2-5 TRBV15 TGTGCCACCAGCCTAGGGGGCTGGCAAGAGACCCAGTACTTC CATSLGGWQETQYF
few NA TRBJ2-7 TRBV28 TGTGCCAGCAGCCGGGGCTACGAGCAGTACTTC CASSRGYEQYF
once TRBD1 TRBJ2-7 TRBV7-9 TGTGCCAGCAGCCCACCGAGACAGGGGGCAAACGAGCAGTACTTC CASSPPRQGANEQYF
NA TRBD2 TRBJ2-7 TRBV4-1 TGCGCCAGCAGCCATGTACTAGCGGGATCACGCTACGAGCAGTACTTC CASSHVLAGSRYEQYF
NA NA TRBJ1-4 TRBV6-5 TGTGCCAGCAGTTACGGGAGTCCCGCAACTAATGAAAAACTGTTTTTT CASSYGSPATNEKLFF
once NA TRBJ2-2 TRBV10-1 TGCGCCAGCAGTGAGAGCGTGACTCGGAACACCGGGGAGCTGTTTTTT CASSESVTRNTGELFF
NA NA TRBJ2-1 TRBV27 TGTGCCAGCAGTTTTTCGGAACGGTTCGTGCAGTTCTTC CASSFSERFVQFF
NA NA TRBJ2-1 TRBV10-1 TGCGCCAGCAGCTGGTCAGGGGACAATGAGCAGTTCTTC CASSWSGDNEQFF
once TRBD2 TRBJ2-1 TRBV19 TGTGCCAGTAGTTCGGGGAGGGCCCAGCAGTTCTTC CASSSGRAQQFF
NA TRBD1 TRBJ1-5 TRBV4-1 TGCGCCAGCAGCCAGGACGACAGGGGAGTTGGCAATCAGCCCCAGCATTTT CASSQDDRGVGNQPQHF
NA TRBD1 TRBJ1-5 TRBV19 TGTGCCAGTACCATATCCCGGGACAGGAGATCTCAGCCCCAGCATTTT CASTISRDRRSQPQHF
NA TRBD1 TRBJ1-2 TRBV5-1 TGCGCCAGCCAACCGGGACAGGGAGATGGCTACACCTTC CASQPGQGDGYTF
NA NA TRBJ1-1 TRBV3-1/TRBV3-2 TGTGCCAGCAGCCAAGATCTCGGCAGGGAGGGAGCTTTCTTT CASSQDLGREGAFF
NA NA TRBJ1-1 TRBV4-2 TGTGCCAGCAGCCAAATGGGACAGAACACTGAAGCTTTCTTT CASSQMGQNTEAFF
NA NA TRBJ1-2 TRBV5-4 TGTGCCAGCAGCCCGGGGGGTTGGTATGGCTACACCTTC CASSPGGWYGYTF
NA TRBD1 TRBJ2-1 TRBV10-3 TGTGCCATCAGTGTGGGACAGGGTGCCTACAATGAGCAGTTCTTC CAISVGQGAYNEQFF
NA NA TRBJ2-7 TRBV19 TGTGCCAGTAGTATAGCCAGGGGCTACGAGCAGTACTTC CASSIARGYEQYF
once NA TRBJ1-2 TRBV7-2 TGTGCCAGCACCGAAAATGGGCCTAACGGTGGCTACACCTTC CASTENGPNGGYTF
NA NA TRBJ1-5 TRBV19 TGTGCCAGTAGCCCGGGACGCACTCAACCCCAGCATTTT CASSPGRTQPQHF
NA TRBD1 TRBJ1-2 TRBV30 TGTGCCTGGAGTGTCAGGGGGGGCGGCTACACCTTC CAWSVRGGGYTF
NA NA TRBJ2-2 TRBV7-3 TGTGCCAGCAGCTGGAGCCAGGGAACCGGGGAGCTGTTTTTT CASSWSQGTGELFF
NA NA TRBJ1-2 TRBV30 TGTGCCTGGAGTGTTTCCGAGACAGGCTATGGCTACACCTTC CAWSVSETGYGYTF
NA NA TRBJ2-7 TRBV6-5 TGTGCCAGCAGTCGCAGCATAACCTACGAGCAGTACTTC CASSRSITYEQYF
NA NA TRBJ2-2 TRBV19 TGTGCCAGTAGTATCGAAGGGGCCGGGGAGCTGTTTTTT CASSIEGAGELFF